Presented here are 27 T cell receptor beta chains from one specimen sequenced in a study of cytomegalovirus exposure and HLA in healthy donors. With 60 Vbeta and 13 Jbeta primers, the PCR was carried out. Data came from immunoSEQ multiplex PCR; TCRdb stores just in-frame clones and leaves some out. This table has over 95,000 clones, over 60% appearing once. What was sequenced was PBMCs. Every receptor here comes from a young man in good health and CMV-seropositive.

The chain combines TRBV7-9 with TRBJ2-1; D is perhaps TRBD1 (5 bases). The V gene's germline CDR1 is SEHNR and CDR2 FQNEAQ (reference sequence). The CDR3 contains 15 residues. V was cut by 6 bases and J by 0 bases, with 12 bases left in between. CDR3 in DNA: TGTGCCAGCAGTTCTTACGACAGCTCCTACAATGAGCAGTTCTTC. It encodes CASSSYDSSYNEQFF.

This clone appeared a few times. J is TRBJ1-2 and V is TRBV6-5; 9 nucleotides line up with TRBD1. The J segment lost 2 bases and the V segment lost 2 bases, leaving 0 bases of the junction unmatched. This CDR3 has 14 amino acids. CDR1 MNHEY and CDR2 SVGAGI come from the germline V gene. CDR3 in amino acids: CASSYGQGNYGYTF. As DNA, the CDR3 is TGTGCCAGCAGTTACGGACAGGGGAACTATGGCTACACCTTC.

The genes are TRBV28 and TRBJ2-1; weak D call: TRBD1 (6 bases). V lost 5 bases to trimming and J lost 6 bases, with 17 bases between them. The CDR3 has 15 amino acids. CDR1 is MDHEN, CDR2 SYDVKM, per germline. The CDR3 is CASSPSGTSLNEQFF. CDR3 nucleotides: TGTGCCAGCAGTCCCTCCGGGACATCACTCAATGAGCAGTTCTTC.

This clone was seen a handful of times. The chain recombines TRBV6-1 with TRBJ2-5, with D tentatively TRBD2 (6 bases). The germline V gene has CDR1 MNHNS and CDR2 SASEGT. There are 14 residues in the CDR3. V shed 4 bases and J shed 5 bases, with 14 bases lying between them. DNA for the CDR3: TGTGCCAGCAGTGCCCGCTCTGGGGGGGAGACCCAGTACTTC. Amino acids: CASSARSGGETQYF.

V is TRBV6-5 and J is TRBJ2-2; 11 bases align to TRBD2. This CDR3 is 16 amino acids long. V trimming: 4 bases; J trimming: 7 bases; junction bases outside the gene matches: 8. Per the germline V gene, CDR1 is MNHEY and CDR2 is SVGAGI. The CDR3 here is CASSSYSGGGNGELFF. CDR3 bases: TGTGCCAGCAGTTCCTATAGCGGGGGGGGGAACGGGGAGCTGTTTTTT.

This clone was observed a handful of times. The chain couples TRBV5-1 to TRBJ1-5; no clear D. Per the germline V gene, CDR1 is SGHRS and CDR2 is YFSETQ. V was trimmed by 0 bases and J by 4 bases, leaving 5 bases between them. The CDR3 loop spans 13 amino acids. The CDR3 coding sequence is TGCGCCAGCAGCTTGGGCCAGAATCAGCCCCAGCATTTT. This encodes CASSLGQNQPQHF.

The rearrangement links TRBV9 to TRBJ2-1; D may be TRBD2 (5 bases). Germline values: CDR1 SGDLS, CDR2 YYNGEE. V dropped 2 bases and J dropped 8 bases, with 14 bases sitting between them. The length of the CDR3 is 14 residues. The CDR3, as DNA: TGTGCCAGCAGCGTGGCCCGCGGGCCATATGAGCAGTTCTTC. Amino acid sequence: CASSVARGPYEQFF.

This clone was recorded only once. V and J are TRBV27 and TRBJ2-1; 11 positions agree with TRBD2. The CDR3 runs to 15 residues. J lost 8 bases, V lost 5 bases, and 8 bases had no gene match. Per germline, CDR1 MNHEY and CDR2 SMNVEV (reference sequence). The CDR3 DNA is TGTGCCAGCAGTCGGACTAGCGGGTTTCGCCATGAGCAGTTCTTC. This codes for CASSRTSGFRHEQFF.

V gene TRBV9 combines with J gene TRBJ2-3; D remains ambiguous. The CDR3 runs to 13 residues. CDR1 is SGDLS, CDR2 YYNGEE, per germline. The ends were cut back, 0 bases at V and 3 bases at J, with 5 bases in the middle. In DNA, the CDR3 is TGTGCCAGCAGCGTAGATAGAACAGATACGCAGTATTTT. Translation gives CASSVDRTDTQYF.

This clone was recorded a few times. In DNA form, the CDR3 reads TGTGCCAGCAGTTTACCCTTAAACACTGAAGCTTTCTTT. This translates into CASSLPLNTEAFF. The chain combines TRBV28 with TRBJ1-1, with D hard to call. The CDR3 runs to 13 residues. With 2 bases removed from V and 2 bases from J, the gap between germline ends came to 6 bases. CDR1 and CDR2 from the germline V gene are MDHEN and SYDVKM.

The genes are TRBV5-4 and TRBJ2-5; D is uncertain. The germline gives CDR1 SGHNT, CDR2 YYREEE (reference sequence). The CDR3 totals 15 residues. Trimming cost V 0 bases and J 5 bases, with 14 bases left between them. In DNA, the CDR3 is TGTGCCAGCAGCTTGGATTCCAGGTCTGGGGAGACCCAGTACTTC. This gives the protein CASSLDSRSGETQYF.

The sample holds a few counts of this clone. The chain uses TRBV25-1 and TRBJ2-2; no firm D call. Germline V CDR1 and CDR2: MGHDK, SYGVNS. CDR3 length equals 16 residues. Trimming removed 2 bases from V and 4 bases from J, with 14 bases in between. In DNA, the CDR3 is TGTGCCAGCAGTGAAGGCCTCCAGGTTGTCACCGGGGAGCTGTTTTTT. Residues: CASSEGLQVVTGELFF.

This clone has ten or more counts. The chain employs TRBV7-2 and TRBJ1-5; 7 bases are a match to TRBD1. This CDR3 has 14 residues. V gave up 5 bases and J gave up 4 bases; unmatched junction bases: 5. The V gene's germline CDR1 is SGHTA and CDR2 FQGNSA. The CDR3 region is CASSQGTANQPQHF. The CDR3 DNA is TGTGCCAGCAGCCAAGGGACAGCTAATCAGCCCCAGCATTTT.

The V gene is TRBV9, the J gene TRBJ1-6; 7 bases align to TRBD1. The CDR3 is 14 amino acids. Germline V gene sequence: CDR1 SGDLS, CDR2 YYNGEE. V lost 4 bases, J lost 5 bases, and 3 bases stayed unmatched. The CDR3 region has the DNA TGTGCCAGCAGCCTGGGACAGAATAATTCACCCCTCCACTTT. It specifies CASSLGQNNSPLHF.

V gene TRBV6-5 combines with J gene TRBJ1-6; D ambiguous. This CDR3 has 16 amino acids. The germline gives CDR1 MNHEY, CDR2 SVGAGI. The V end lost 2 bases, the J end lost 9 bases, and 17 bases lay between the germline ends. CDR3 sequence: CASSYKVVRAGSPLHF. In DNA, the CDR3 is TGTGCCAGCAGTTACAAGGTCGTGCGGGCAGGTTCACCCCTCCACTTT.

The chain employs TRBV2 and TRBJ2-7; a possible D gene is TRBD1 (5 bases). The CDR3 covers 13 residues. CDR1 and CDR2 (germline): SNHLY, FYNNEI. V shed 2 bases and J shed 3 bases, with 8 bases lying between them. This CDR3 reads CASSEQGLYEQYV. CDR3 nucleotides: TGTGCCAGCAGTGAACAGGGCCTCTACGAGCAGTACGTC.

This chain uses TRBV6-5 with TRBJ1-4; 10 bases align to TRBD1. The CDR3 covers 14 residues. Germline-derived CDR1 and CDR2 are MNHEY and SVGAGI. The V and J ends lost 5 bases and 4 bases, in that order; junction bases with no gene match: 1. The CDR3 nucleotides read TGTGCCAGCAGTGGGACAGGGGTTAATGAAAAACTGTTTTTT. It translates to CASSGTGVNEKLFF.

The chain joins TRBV5-1 to TRBJ2-5; D is unresolved. Germline loops: CDR1 SGHRS, CDR2 YFSETQ. V dropped 3 bases and J dropped 2 bases, with 8 bases sitting between them. CDR3 length: 13 residues. The CDR3 region is CASSYRPQETQYF. CDR3 coding DNA: TGCGCCAGCAGCTATCGTCCTCAAGAGACCCAGTACTTC.

This chain uses TRBV10-1 with TRBJ2-1, with 9 positions matching TRBD2. Looked up from germline, CDR1 is WNHNN and CDR2 is SYGVQD (reference sequence). The CDR3 runs to 16 residues. V was clipped by 2 bases and J by 6 bases; unmatched bases: 8. The CDR3 DNA follows: TGCGCCAGCAGTGAGACTACTAGCGGGCAAACCAATGAGCAGTTCTTC. Its translation is CASSETTSGQTNEQFF.

The genes are TRBV28 and TRBJ1-1; possibly TRBD1 for D (6 bases). The CDR3 runs to 12 residues. Germline CDR1 reads MDHEN; CDR2 reads SYDVKM. The ends were cut back, 6 bases at V and 4 bases at J, with 9 bases in the middle. The CDR3 loop is CASRRGGTEAFF. CDR3 DNA: TGTGCCAGCAGGAGGGGGGGCACTGAAGCTTTCTTT.

The chain combines TRBV2 with TRBJ2-1, with 10 bases matching TRBD1. The V gene end was trimmed by 6 bases and the J gene end by 5 bases; junction bases not matched to a gene: 10. The CDR3 has 16 residues. Looked up from germline, CDR1 is SNHLY and CDR2 is FYNNEI. The CDR3 reads CASRPGTGVWNNEQFF. CDR3 coding DNA: TGTGCCAGCAGACCCGGGACAGGGGTTTGGAACAATGAGCAGTTCTTC.

This chain uses TRBV6-1 with TRBJ2-2, with 12 bases fitting TRBD2. CDR3 length: 15 amino acids. The V and J ends lost 6 bases and 4 bases, in that order; junction bases with no gene match: 3. Germline-derived CDR1 and CDR2 are MNHNS and SASEGT. The CDR3 is CASRASGGATGELFF. The CDR3 DNA sequence: TGTGCCAGCAGGGCTAGCGGGGGGGCCACCGGGGAGCTGTTTTTT.

This rearrangement joins TRBV7-9 to TRBJ1-1; D is possibly TRBD1 (6 bases). The CDR3 length is 15 residues. In germline, CDR1 is SEHNR, CDR2 FQNEAQ (reference sequence). V lost 5 bases and J 1 base, leaving 14 bases between the germline ends. CDR3 protein: CASSPQGGKNTEAFF. The CDR3 region has the DNA TGTGCCAGCAGCCCACAGGGTGGAAAGAACACTGAAGCTTTCTTT.

The chain joins TRBV7-9 to TRBJ1-1; possibly TRBD1 for D (6 bases). Looked up from germline, CDR1 is SEHNR and CDR2 is FQNEAQ (reference sequence). The CDR3 loop spans 14 amino acids. Trimming left V 3 bases short and J 4 bases short, with 12 bases between. The CDR3 here is CASSFSQGITEAFF. For the CDR3, the DNA is TGTGCCAGCAGCTTCTCACAGGGCATCACTGAAGCTTTCTTT.

This rearrangement joins TRBV10-3 to TRBJ1-1; TRBD1 matches at 7 bases. The germline CDR1 and CDR2 sequences are ENHRY and SYGVKD. The junction had 8 bases not matched to a gene; V was cut back by 6 bases and J by 7 bases. The CDR3 loop spans 13 amino acids. The CDR3 loop reads CAISLTGWDEAFF. The CDR3 DNA follows: TGTGCCATCAGCTTGACAGGGTGGGATGAAGCTTTCTTT.

The chain links TRBV2 to TRBJ2-3; perhaps TRBD2 as D (6 bases). The CDR3 contains 18 residues. From germline, CDR1 is SNHLY and CDR2 FYNNEI. Trimming cost V 9 bases and J 0 bases, with 25 bases left between them. The CDR3 loop reads CASSKQGRGFTSTDTQYF. The CDR3 bases are TGTGCCAGTTCAAAACAAGGACGGGGGTTCACTAGCACAGATACGCAGTATTTT.

CDR3 DNA: TGTGCCAGCAGTCGCAAGTCGGGACAGGAGTTCTTC. This translates into CASSRKSGQEFF. This chain uses TRBV27 with TRBJ2-1; 8 nucleotides align to TRBD1. In germline, CDR1 is MNHEY, CDR2 SMNVEV (reference sequence). V dropped 5 bases and J dropped 14; count of bases not matched to a gene: 8. This CDR3 is built from 12 residues.